Listed here are 18 T cell receptor beta chains from one sample, sequenced in a study of vaccination and CD4 T cells after COVID-19. The Oncomine TCR Beta short-read assay was applied to DNA of cultured CD4+ T cells. TCRdb reprocessed the PCR reads with MiXCR, giving one entry per CDR3 protein. The table lists about 5,100 distinct CDR3 sequences, 60% to 75% of them singletons. Treatment given: approximately nine-day PBMC culture with coronavirus spike peptide pools or control peptides (ViraFEST assay). The unexposed donor's CD4+ T cells were collected before the COVID-19 pandemic (2011-2018). No antigen has been identified for these receptors. Sequencing was done on a sample of CD4+ T cells from blood, cultured in vitro. The receptors were gathered from a human donor in good health.

CDR3 residues: CASSTRTGNTDTQYF. CDR3 nucleotides: TGTGCCAGTAGTACCCGGACAGGGAACACAGATACGCAGTATTTT. This sequence joins TRBV19 and TRBJ2-3, with 8 bases fitting TRBD1. V trimming: 4 bases; J trimming: 2 bases; junction bases outside the gene matches: 5. Germline V gene data show CDR1 as LNHDA and CDR2 as SQIVND (reference sequence). The CDR3 length is 15 residues.

V gene TRBV18 combines with J gene TRBJ1-2, with a possible D match to TRBD1 (6 bases). Germline V CDR1 and CDR2: KGHSH, LQKENI. The V gene lost 0 bases and the J gene lost 7 bases, with 12 bases spanning the gap. This CDR3 is built from 14 residues. The CDR3 coding sequence is TGTGCCAGCTCACCACCGGAACAGGGCAGTGGCTACACCTTC. It yields the protein CASSPPEQGSGYTF.

The gene calls are TRBV30 and TRBJ2-7; perhaps TRBD2 as D (5 bases). The CDR3 loop spans 14 amino acids. Per germline, CDR1 GTSNPN and CDR2 SVGIG (reference sequence). V lost 4 bases and J 0 bases, leaving 13 bases between the germline ends. CDR3 nucleotide sequence: TGTGCCTGGAAAAAGCGGAGGAGCTCCTACGAGCAGTACTTC. Amino acids: CAWKKRRSSYEQYF.

The V gene is TRBV20-1, the J gene TRBJ2-3; 9 bases are a match to TRBD2. This CDR3 has 12 residues. Germline CDR1 and CDR2: DFQATT and SNEGSKA (reference sequence). The V gene end was trimmed by 0 bases and the J gene end by 14 bases; junction bases not matched to a gene: 6. The CDR3 sequence is CSARDALAGSYF. The CDR3 bases are TGCAGTGCTAGAGATGCGCTAGCGGGGTCGTATTTT.

This chain links TRBV15 with TRBJ2-3, with 9 bases that match TRBD2. Germline CDR1 LNHNV, CDR2 YYDKDF (reference sequence). V lost 4 bases, J lost 1 base, and 12 bases stayed unmatched. The CDR3 has 18 amino acids. CDR3: CATSTGGAAGGRTDTQYF. The CDR3 coding sequence is TGTGCCACCAGCACCGGCGGTGCAGCGGGGGGCCGCACAGATACGCAGTATTTT.

This chain links TRBV20-1 with TRBJ2-3; 9 bases are a match to TRBD2. The V gene end was trimmed by 5 bases and the J gene end by 7 bases; junction bases not matched to a gene: 13. This CDR3 contains 15 residues. Germline V gene data show CDR1 as DFQATT and CDR2 as SNEGSKA (reference sequence). The CDR3 here is CSAPPTSGLLYTQYF. The CDR3 DNA sequence: TGCAGTGCTCCCCCTACTAGCGGGCTTTTATATACGCAGTATTTT.

V and J are TRBV19 and TRBJ2-2; D remains unclear. Trimming took off 6 bases at V and 5 bases at J, with 7 bases between the two ends. Germline assignment: CDR1 LNHDA and CDR2 SQIVND (reference sequence). This CDR3 has 12 residues. The CDR3 region is CASSRKTGELFF. CDR3 DNA sequence: TGTGCCAGTAGCAGGAAAACCGGGGAGCTGTTTTTT.

CDR3 sequence (DNA): TGCAGTGCTGGAGGGGGACAGGGGAGTAACACCATATATTTT. This codes for CSAGGGQGSNTIYF. The chain recombines TRBV20-1 with TRBJ1-3; 10 nucleotides match TRBD1. This CDR3 spans 14 amino acids. V lost 5 bases, J lost 7 bases, and 8 bases stayed unmatched. The germline V gene has CDR1 DFQATT and CDR2 SNEGSKA (reference sequence).

The chain joins TRBV20-1 to TRBJ1-2, with unresolved D. V was cut by 6 bases and J by 1 base, with 15 bases left in between. The CDR3 is 14 amino acids. Germline-derived CDR1 and CDR2 are DFQATT and SNEGSKA (reference sequence). The CDR3 here is CSAQTAAVNYGYTF. The CDR3 coding sequence is TGCAGTGCCCAAACGGCGGCGGTTAACTATGGCTACACCTTC.

V and J are TRBV9 and TRBJ2-7, with 10 bases matching TRBD2. With V trimmed by 0 bases and J by 2 bases, 11 bases remained unmatched. From germline, CDR1 is SGDLS and CDR2 YYNGEE. There are 18 residues in the CDR3. CDR3 sequence reads: CASSVGLAGVRVAYEQYF. The CDR3 coding sequence is TGTGCCAGCAGCGTAGGCCTAGCGGGAGTCCGGGTCGCCTACGAGCAGTACTTC.

This chain joins TRBV25-1 and TRBJ1-4; 8 nucleotides agree with TRBD1. The V and J ends lost 4 bases and 7 bases, in that order; junction bases with no gene match: 8. Germline CDR1 and CDR2: MGHDK and SYGVNS. The CDR3 has 15 residues. CDR3 in amino acids: CASSVSGQGPEKLFF. The CDR3 bases are TGTGCCAGCAGTGTGTCCGGACAGGGACCTGAAAAACTGTTTTTT.

In its sample, this clonotype was seen a few times. The chain employs TRBV2 and TRBJ1-6; 7 bases line up with TRBD1. The CDR3 is 14 residues long. V was pared by 3 bases and J by 11 bases, with 7 bases of the junction left unmatched. Germline V lookup: CDR1 SNHLY, CDR2 FYNNEI. The CDR3 sequence: CASSERQGSTPLHF. The DNA of the CDR3 is TGTGCCAGCAGTGAGAGACAGGGCAGCACACCCCTCCACTTT.

This chain connects TRBV10-1 to TRBJ1-1, with unresolved D. Germline loops: CDR1 WNHNN, CDR2 SYGVQD (reference sequence). This CDR3 has 13 residues. V lost 3 bases and J 6 bases, leaving 11 bases between the germline ends. The chain's CDR3 is CASSESGSSEAFF. CDR3 sequence (DNA): TGCGCCAGCAGTGAAAGCGGGTCTTCTGAAGCTTTCTTT.

The table lists this clonotype with a count of one. This chain joins TRBV7-7 and TRBJ1-3; D might be TRBD1 (5 bases). The length of the CDR3 is 14 residues. V dropped 5 bases and J dropped 11 bases, with 19 bases sitting between them. Germline V gene data show CDR1 as SSHAT and CDR2 as FNYEAQ (reference sequence). The CDR3 nucleotides are TGTGCCAGCAGCCCACCGGGTTCCTCGGGGCCCATATATTTT. It is translated as CASSPPGSSGPIYF.

V gene TRBV6-1 combines with J gene TRBJ1-1, with D possibly matching TRBD1 (6 bases). The V end was cut by 9 bases, the J end by 1 base, with 15 bases between. Germline CDR1 reads MNHNS; CDR2 reads SASEGT. This CDR3 spans 14 amino acids. The CDR3 region has the DNA TGTGCCAGTAGAGACAGGACAAGGAACACTGAAGCTTTCTTT. Its protein is CASRDRTRNTEAFF.

The rearrangement uses TRBV6-1 and TRBJ2-3, with 12 bases fitting TRBD2. CDR1 and CDR2 from the germline V gene are MNHNS and SASEGT. V trimming: 6 bases; J trimming: 2 bases; junction bases outside the gene matches: 6. The CDR3 has 16 residues. The CDR3 reads CASRMTSGGSTDTQYF. DNA for the CDR3: TGTGCCAGCAGAATGACTAGCGGGGGTTCCACAGATACGCAGTATTTT.

The rearrangement links TRBV28 to TRBJ1-5; D is unresolved. Trimming stripped 5 bases from V and 4 bases from J, with 6 bases between. The CDR3 loop spans 12 amino acids. Germline lookup yields CDR1 MDHEN and CDR2 SYDVKM. DNA of the CDR3: TGTGCCAGCAGTCCGCCGAATCAGCCCCAGCATTTT. Encoded protein: CASSPPNQPQHF.

This clonotype showed up just a few times. This chain uses TRBV12-5 with TRBJ2-7; 7 positions match TRBD2. Germline V gene sequence: CDR1 LGHNT, CDR2 FRNRAP. Germline trimming cut 6 bases from V and 2 bases from J; bases unmatched to any gene: 7. This CDR3 is built from 14 residues. The CDR3 region is CASGHVGGTYEQYF. The CDR3 coding sequence is TGTGCTAGTGGCCATGTGGGGGGGACCTACGAGCAGTACTTC.